The rows below give T cell receptor beta chains drawn from one sample of a study of shared clonotypes between healthy human individuals. Sequenced by immunoSEQ multiplex PCR; TCRdb stores in-frame clones only, minus some. The sample consists of roughly 770,000 clones, 95% to 97% of them appearing once. Sequencing input: naive CD8+ T cells sorted from blood. All receptors derive from a man aged 25 to 45 in good health. The CDR3 runs from the conserved cysteine through the conserved F or W. Fields, in order: J gene, clone size, D gene, V gene, CDR3 protein, CDR3 DNA. The D gene is left open where the match is weak. Size values are once, few and many counts, or a class for expanded clones, and some rows have none.

>TRBJ2-2|NA|NA|TRBV7-9
CASSLIKAGELFF
TGTGCCAGCAGCCTAATAAAGGCCGGGGAGCTGTTTTTT
>TRBJ2-1|NA|TRBD1|TRBV18
CASSRDSSYNEQFF
TGTGCCAGCTCTAGGGACAGCTCCTACAATGAGCAGTTCTTC
>TRBJ2-1|NA|TRBD2|TRBV19
CASSALAESYNEQFF
TGTGCCAGTAGCGCACTAGCGGAGAGCTACAATGAGCAGTTCTTC
>TRBJ2-7|NA|NA|TRBV6-6
CASSYSGIGTYEQYF
TGTGCCAGCAGTTACTCAGGGATAGGGACCTACGAGCAGTACTTC
>TRBJ1-2|NA|NA|TRBV6-5
CASSYSIGRDYGYTF
TGTGCCAGCAGTTACTCGATAGGCAGGGACTATGGCTACACCTTC
>TRBJ1-1|once|NA|TRBV25-1
CASTLGPEAFF
TGTGCCAGCACCCTAGGACCTGAAGCTTTCTTT
>TRBJ2-2|NA|NA|TRBV10-1
CASSEDSRDGYTGELFF
TGCGCCAGCAGTGAGGATTCCCGGGACGGATACACCGGGGAGCTGTTTTTT
>TRBJ2-7|NA|NA|TRBV28
CASSLGRDYEQYF
TGTGCCAGCAGTTTAGGCAGGGACTACGAGCAGTACTTC
>TRBJ1-4|NA|NA|TRBV15
CATSRLRGTGEKLFF
TGTGCCACCAGCCGCCTAAGGGGAACAGGGGAAAAACTGTTTTTT
>TRBJ1-4|once|NA|TRBV6-5
CASSYEWGLREKLFF
TGTGCCAGCAGTTACGAATGGGGTTTGAGGGAAAAACTGTTTTTT
>TRBJ1-5|NA|NA|TRBV9
CASSAGETPLGEPQHF
TGTGCCAGCAGCGCGGGCGAGACACCTTTAGGAGAGCCCCAGCATTTT
>TRBJ2-7|NA|TRBD2|TRBV2
CASSHLTSGLYEQYF
TGTGCCAGCTCCCACTTGACTAGCGGACTCTACGAGCAGTACTTC
>TRBJ2-3|NA|NA|TRBV25-1
CASTAELSTDTQYF
TGTGCCAGCACCGCGGAGCTAAGCACAGATACGCAGTATTTT
>TRBJ2-2|once|NA|TRBV9
CASSVDVPGELFF
TGTGCCAGCAGCGTAGACGTCCCCGGGGAGCTGTTTTTT
>TRBJ2-1|NA|TRBD2|TRBV5-4
CASSLVAGTYNEQFF
TGTGCCAGCAGCTTGGTAGCGGGGACCTACAATGAGCAGTTCTTC
>TRBJ2-1|NA|TRBD1|TRBV7-3
CASSLPQGARNEQFF
TGTGCCAGCAGCCTACCACAGGGGGCTCGTAATGAGCAGTTCTTC
>TRBJ2-3|NA|TRBD2|TRBV2
CASSGLAGRTDTQYF
TGTGCCAGCAGTGGTTTAGCGGGACGCACAGATACGCAGTATTTT
>TRBJ2-5|NA|TRBD2|TRBV7-9
CASSSRLAETQYF
TGTGCCAGCAGCTCCCGACTAGCCGAGACCCAGTACTTC